The sequence of this TCR beta chain was determined in a study of T cell responses to AZD1222 COVID-19 vaccine (dated by TCRdb to 2020 to 2022). Concerning the study at large: TCR sequencing covered 233 trial participants: roughly 200 given two doses of AZD1222 and 26 given two doses of MenACWY control vaccine. Trial participants were enrolled into age subgroups of 18-55, 56-69 and 70-plus years, which contained about 150, 28 and 57 TCR-sequenced participants, respectively.

What the research found in general, with its limitations: Most participants were white British and females outnumbered males, and the authors suggested that clonal diversity may have been underestimated. Because no day 14 peak-response samples were available, repertoires were characterized only after the peak T cell response. Vaccine-associated CD4 TCRs spanned the whole spike protein, with dominant responses in regions 160-218 and 743-854. Spike-specific TCR breadth and depth rose significantly after two AZD1222 doses compared with day 0 and with MenACWY recipients. In the small 56-69-year group, the increase in depth fell short of significance, most likely because of low power. Epitopes outside the regions mutated in the B.1.351 and B.1.1.7 variants were reportedly recognized by nearly half of the unique spike-specific TCRs. Conclusions about previously exposed vaccinees are limited, since just 6 or 7 AZD1222 recipients were seropositive for SARS-CoV-2 at baseline.

From its cysteine to its phenylalanine, the CDR3 spans 14 amino acids. Of all the DNA, just the CDR3 is kept, 42 bases in frame from base 1. V and J lose 3 bases and 5 bases, and a span of 14 bases separates them. CDR1 SGHTA and CDR2 FQGTGA were looked up in the germline V gene. The time point label on this specimen signifies: about 28 days (+/-7) after the second vaccine dose. Because spike-specific TCR depth and breadth did not differ between the two schedules, AZD1222 recipients who got a second dose at roughly 4 weeks were pooled with those who got a second dose at roughly 12 weeks. Samples from vaccinated people were obtained from the UK trials COV001 and COV002, which included a single-blind randomized controlled phase 2/3 trial of AZD1222 (ChAdOx1 nCoV-19) in healthy adults. Trial participant PBMC samples were collected at day 0 and day 28 after the second dose for TCRbeta chain sequencing.

Worth noting for this clone: Its recognized antigen is unknown. The sample holds no much larger clone one base away, and base qualities are not on file.

The CDR3 regions of human TCRbeta chains were subjected to immunosequencing. Processing in the source paper ran as follows. Repertoire TCRs were checked for matches against a reference library of SARS-CoV-2-specific TCRs that had been generated using the MIRA antigen-specificity platform. Breadth was defined as the fraction of unique TCRs that were SARS-CoV-2-associated, and depth was defined as the fraction of total T cells that were SARS-CoV-2-associated. Using the MIRA data, each spike-specific TCR was assigned both to the spike region to which the TCR was reactive and to a CD4 or CD8 class. Log10-transformed breadth and depth values were compared by one-way ANOVA with Sidak's multiple comparisons tests. In TCRdb, the immuneACCESS table is reduced to in-frame sequences with V and J assigned. These tables do not hold every clone; where another copy was compared, an unresolved V gene accounts for under half, and the others remain unexplained. V, J and clone size are taken as reported in that table, and D and trimming were inferred from the DNA itself. The sample table shows tens of thousands of clones, and about 87% are seen once. Jointly, the top ten make up approximately 2.6% of the sample.

The chain uses TRBV7-3 and TRBJ2-7; possibly the D gene is TRBD2, per 5 matching bases. Specimen: peripheral blood, collected 28 days after the second AZD1222 dose. This receptor was taken from an adult who received the AZD1222 COVID-19 vaccine. The encoded CDR3 is CASSLSGRIDEQYF. The DNA reads as follows: TGTGCCAGCAGCTTGAGTGGGAGAATCGACGAGCAGTACTTC. The reference TRBV7-3 and TRBJ2-7 proteins fill in what lies around the CDR3, so the full variable domain reads GAGVSQTPSNKVTEKGKYVELRCDPISGHTALYWYRQSLGQGPEFLIYFQGTGAADDSGLPNDRFFAVRPEGSVSTLKIQRTERGDSAVYLCASSLSGRIDEQYFGPGTRLTVT.